The clone carrying this TCR beta chain was seen many times. These data belong to a study of blood T cells in healthy people across ages. Primed by a sample-barcoded 5' primer and a J-beta primer mix, a second PCR proceeded for about 6 to 11 cycles. From the 5' RACE reads, TCRdb called clonotypes with MiXCR, one entry per CDR3 protein. The table includes more than 900,000 distinct CDR3 sequences, almost 30% detected once. J gave up 6 bases and V 6 bases, and 16 bases lay outside the gene matches. The CDR3 runs to 17 residues. Germline loops: CDR1 MDHEN, CDR2 SYDVKM. The same sample was also studied in work on T cells of mothers and their children.

This TCR derives from a woman in her thirties or forties in good health. Material for sequencing was blood. This chain links TRBV28 with TRBJ2-5; 10 positions agree with TRBD2. This CDR3 is CASSQRGSGGAVKTQYF. CDR3 DNA sequence: TGTGCCAGCAGCCAGAGGGGCAGCGGGGGGGCCGTAAAGACCCAGTACTTC.